This passage covers 15 T cell receptor beta chains from one sample sequenced in a study of T cell responses to AZD1222 COVID-19 vaccine. The assay was immunoSEQ multiplex PCR, and TCRdb's table has in-frame clones only and misses some. There are 65,000 to 85,000 clones in the sample; roughly 88% occur only once, and about a tenth lies in the top ten. The sequencing used peripheral blood, collected on day 0 of AZD1222 vaccination. The receptors derive from an adult in good health.

The rearrangement uses TRBV18 and TRBJ1-6, with unresolved D. CDR1 is KGHSH, CDR2 LQKENI, per germline. Trimming took 2 bases from V and 6 from J, leaving 8 bases between them. This CDR3 has 14 residues. CDR3 in DNA: TGTGCCAGCTCACCAGGGTGGGGTAATTCACCCCTCCACTTT. Translating it yields CASSPGWGNSPLHF.

The chain combines TRBV6-5 with TRBJ1-2; D perhaps matches TRBD1 (5 bases). The CDR3 covers 15 residues. The germline CDR1 and CDR2 sequences are MNHEY and SVGAGI. V was shortened by 6 bases and J by 1 base, with 15 bases between the two germline ends. CDR3 region: CASSRPPGGNYGYTF. The CDR3 region has the DNA TGTGCCAGCAGCCGACCCCCCGGGGGTAACTATGGCTACACCTTC.

The V call is TRBV7-2, the J call TRBJ2-1; TRBD2 aligns across 9 bases. Per germline, CDR1 SGHTA and CDR2 FQGNSA. The junction had 1 base not matched to a gene; V was cut back by 3 bases and J by 1 base. This CDR3 spans 15 amino acids. DNA for the CDR3: TGTGCCAGCAGCTTTCTAGCGGGGTCCTACAATGAGCAGTTCTTC. It specifies CASSFLAGSYNEQFF.

The rearrangement links TRBV25-1 to TRBJ2-5; a weak D match, TRBD1 (6 bases). The CDR3 has 14 residues. V dropped 8 bases and J dropped 1 base, with 14 bases sitting between them. In germline, CDR1 is MGHDK, CDR2 SYGVNS. CDR3 sequence (DNA): TGTGCCAGCGGAAAAGGGGGTAGCCAAGAGACCCAGTACTTC. It codes for CASGKGGSQETQYF. Together with reference TRBV25-1 and TRBJ2-5, the CDR3 gives the full variable domain: EADIYQTPRYLVIGTGKKITLECSQTMGHDKMYWYQQDPGMELHLIHYSYGVNSTEKGDLSSESTVSRIRTEHFPLTLESARPSHTSQYLCASGKGGSQETQYFGPGTRLLVL.

This clone appeared once. This rearrangement joins TRBV3-1 (or the pseudogene TRBV3-2) to TRBJ2-5, with D possibly being TRBD2 (5 bases). CDR3 size: 13 residues. V shed 5 bases and J shed 5 bases, with 12 bases lying between them. Germline lookup yields CDR1 LGHDT and CDR2 YNNKEL (reference sequence). CDR3 bases: TGTGCCAGCAGCGTAGCGTCCAGGGAGACCCAGTACTTC. It is translated as CASSVASRETQYF.

Only one count was recorded for this clone. The CDR3 sequence: CASSRTGGSYGYTF. The DNA for the CDR3 is TGTGCCAGCAGTAGGACAGGGGGCTCCTATGGCTACACCTTC. The V and J genes are TRBV6-5 and TRBJ1-2; 11 nucleotides agree with TRBD1. The CDR3 loop spans 14 amino acids. V shed 5 bases and J 4 bases; nucleotides not matched to a gene: 3. CDR1 is MNHEY and CDR2 is SVGAGI in the germline V gene.

The chain employs TRBV5-1 and TRBJ2-2; D is uncertain. Trimming took off 0 bases at V and 7 bases at J, with 16 bases between the two ends. The CDR3 contains 16 residues. In germline, CDR1 is SGHRS, CDR2 YFSETQ. The CDR3 nucleotides read TGCGCCAGCAGCTTGGCCCCGAAGGAGTTGGTCGGGGAGCTGTTTTTT. Protein sequence: CASSLAPKELVGELFF.

The chain joins TRBV5-1 to TRBJ2-5; D is possibly TRBD1 or TRBD2 (6 bases each). Trimming left V 0 bases short and J 7 bases short, with 16 bases between. The length of the CDR3 is 15 residues. Germline CDR1 reads SGHRS; CDR2 reads YFSETQ. The CDR3 DNA sequence: TGCGCCAGCAGCTTGGCGAGGGCGGAGGGGGGGACCCAGTACTTC. It encodes CASSLARAEGGTQYF.

Concerning this clone itself: At one of its ends the junction is not consistent with the germline gene, which may arise from a read error. This chain joins TRBV19 and TRBJ2-7, with D tentatively TRBD1 (6 bases). The CDR3 runs to 15 residues. CDR1 is LNHDA, CDR2 SQIVND, per germline (reference sequence). CDR3 loop: CASSALGAGQTGFDF. The CDR3 DNA reads as TGTGCCAGTAGCGCCCTGGGGGCAGGGCAGACTGGGTTTGACTTC.

The gene calls are TRBV6-1 and TRBJ1-5; tentatively, D is TRBD1 (6 bases). The ends were cut back, 2 bases at V and 7 bases at J, with 18 bases in the middle. This CDR3 has 16 residues. Germline V lookup: CDR1 MNHNS, CDR2 SASEGT. The CDR3 reads CASSERRQVAAQPQHF. CDR3 DNA: TGTGCCAGCAGTGAAAGGAGACAGGTCGCCGCCCAGCCCCAGCATTTT.

V usage is TRBV7-9 and J usage is TRBJ2-2, with TRBD1 identical over 7 bases. Germline trimming cut 5 bases from V and 1 base from J; bases unmatched to any gene: 4. This CDR3 comprises 15 residues. CDR1 is SEHNR and CDR2 is FQNEAQ in the germline V gene (reference sequence). CDR3 nucleotides: TGTGCCAGCAGCATGGGGACAGTGAACACCGGGGAGCTGTTTTTT. It is translated as CASSMGTVNTGELFF.

The chain has TRBV7-3 and TRBJ2-5; 8 nucleotides line up with TRBD2. The CDR3 spans 15 residues. Germline values: CDR1 SGHTA, CDR2 FQGTGA. Unmatched junction bases numbered 6, after V lost 5 bases and J lost 1 base. The CDR3 sequence is CASSRRLATQETQYF. The CDR3 nucleotides are TGTGCCAGCAGCCGCAGACTAGCGACCCAAGAGACCCAGTACTTC.

The genes are TRBV5-1 and TRBJ2-3; 9 bases fit TRBD1. This CDR3 comprises 16 residues. Looked up from germline, CDR1 is SGHRS and CDR2 is YFSETQ. V gave up 4 bases and J gave up 0 bases; unmatched junction bases: 6. DNA of the CDR3: TGCGCCAGCAGCCAAAAGGACAGGGGAAGCACAGATACGCAGTATTTT. Amino acid sequence: CASSQKDRGSTDTQYF.

The chain links TRBV5-5 to TRBJ2-2, with 7 nucleotides matching TRBD2. The V segment lost 3 bases and the J segment 4 bases; nucleotides outside the gene matches: 3. The CDR3 length is 14 residues. The V gene's germline CDR1 is SGHKS and CDR2 YYEKEE (reference sequence). DNA of the CDR3: TGTGCCAGCAGCTGGACGGGGGGCACCGGGGAGCTGTTTTTT. This encodes CASSWTGGTGELFF.

The chain combines TRBV28 with TRBJ1-1; D unclear. Germline V lookup: CDR1 MDHEN, CDR2 SYDVKM. CDR3 length: 18 amino acids. Trimming removed 5 bases from V and 1 base from J, with 23 bases in between. CDR3 nucleotide sequence: TGTGCCAGCAGTGGAACAAGGGCGCAAGAAGGTTGGAACACTGAAGCTTTCTTT. Encoded protein: CASSGTRAQEGWNTEAFF. Variable domain in full (rest from reference TRBV28 and TRBJ1-1): DVKVTQSSRYLVKRTGEKVFLECVQDMDHENMFWYRQDPGLGLRLIYFSYDVKMKEKGDIPEGYSVSREKKERFSLILESASTNQTSMYLCASSGTRAQEGWNTEAFFGQGTRLTVV.